The 28 T cell receptor beta chains below come from one sample, sequenced in a study of molecular identifiers for immune sequencing clone quantification. TCRdb independently ran MiXCR on the PCR reads; one entry per CDR3 protein. The sample includes under 75,000 distinct CDR3 sequences, over 15% seen only once; the top ten take approximately 1.5%. Sequenced sample: naive CD8+ T cells from blood, with Jurkat cell RNA spiked in. Specified subset: FACS-sorted CD8+CD4-CCR7+CD45RA+ naive T cells. These receptors were taken from a human donor in good health. Some libraries in this study had Jurkat cell RNA spiked in.

This clonotype was observed at least ten times. The rearrangement links TRBV4-2 to TRBJ2-7; 7 positions match TRBD1. The CDR3 length is 14 residues. J gave up 2 bases and V 3 bases, and 4 bases lay outside the gene matches. Germline CDR1 LGHNA, CDR2 YNFKEQ. The CDR3 protein is CASSQGQKPYEQYF. CDR3 coding DNA: TGTGCCAGCAGCCAGGGACAGAAGCCCTACGAGCAGTACTTC.

This clonotype was counted many times. The gene calls are TRBV5-1 and TRBJ2-7, with TRBD1 matching 7 bases. The CDR3 runs 17 residues. V shed 2 bases, J shed 2 bases, and the junction held 13 bases outside the gene matches. Germline CDR1 is SGHRS and CDR2 is YFSETQ. The CDR3 nucleotides read TGCGCCAGCAGCTTAGAAGACGGGACAGACAATACCTACGAGCAGTACTTC. Translation: CASSLEDGTDNTYEQYF.

The sample holds many counts of this clonotype. J is TRBJ1-1 and V is TRBV7-9; D is perhaps TRBD1 (5 bases). V lost 4 bases and J 1 base, leaving 10 bases between the germline ends. Germline CDR1 SEHNR, CDR2 FQNEAQ (reference sequence). The CDR3 sequence is 14 residues long. CDR3 coding DNA: TGTGCCAGCAGCTACAGTCAGGGGAACACTGAAGCTTTCTTT. This encodes CASSYSQGNTEAFF.

This clonotype has more than one count but fewer than ten. V usage is TRBV5-3 and J usage is TRBJ2-3; D may match TRBD1 or TRBD2 (5 bases each). TRBV5-3 is an open reading frame, and its role is uncertain. The V and J ends lost 8 bases and 2 bases respectively, with 15 bases between them. CDR3 length: 14 residues. CDR3 protein: CASCAGTDTDTQYF. Here the CDR3 DNA reads TGTGCCAGCTGCGCCGGGACGGACACAGATACGCAGTATTTT.

The V and J genes are TRBV6-2 or TRBV6-3 and TRBJ2-7, with D tentatively TRBD1 (6 bases). CDR3 length: 13 amino acids. The ends were cut back, 8 bases at V and 1 base at J, with 12 bases in the middle. Germline V gene lookup returns CDR1 MNHEY and CDR2 SVGEGT. Here the CDR3 DNA reads TGTGCCAGCGCTTGGACAGTTTCCTACGAGCAGTACTTC. Translating gives CASAWTVSYEQYF.

Many counts were recorded for this clonotype. The rearrangement links TRBV15 to TRBJ1-5; 7 nucleotides match TRBD1. Per the germline V gene, CDR1 is LNHNV and CDR2 is YYDKDF (reference sequence). The CDR3 contains 14 residues. Trimming cost V 8 bases and J 0 bases; bases outside gene matches: 4. CDR3 loop: CATWDSHSNQPQHF. The CDR3 DNA reads as TGTGCCACCTGGGACAGCCATAGCAATCAGCCCCAGCATTTT.

This clonotype appeared many times. The chain uses TRBV4-1 and TRBJ1-1, with no clear D. CDR1 and CDR2 (germline): MGHRA, YSYEKL. CDR3 length: 14 residues. Trimming cost V 4 bases and J 1 base, with 10 bases left between them. The CDR3 DNA sequence: TGCGCCAGCAGCCCCTATGAAGGGAACACTGAAGCTTTCTTT. Translating gives CASSPYEGNTEAFF.

This clonotype was counted at least ten times. The chain carries TRBV11-1 and TRBJ2-7, with D perhaps matching TRBD2 (6 bases). CDR1 and CDR2 from the germline V gene are SGHAT and FQDESV (reference sequence). V was cut by 5 bases and J by 1 base, with 12 bases left in between. The CDR3 loop spans 14 amino acids. The CDR3: CASSELAESYEQYF. DNA of the CDR3: TGTGCCAGCAGCGAACTAGCCGAATCCTACGAGCAGTACTTC. Based on the CDR3 plus reference TRBV11-1 and TRBJ2-7, the full variable domain is EAEVAQSPRYKITEKSQAVAFWCDPISGHATLYWYRQILGQGPELLVQFQDESVVDDSQLPKDRFSAERLKGVDSTLKIQPAELGDSAMYLCASSELAESYEQYFGPGTRLTVT.

This clonotype is deemed medium-sized. The chain has TRBV7-8 and TRBJ2-3, with 13 positions matching TRBD2. Germline loops: CDR1 SGHVS, CDR2 FQNEAQ. This CDR3 has 18 residues. V dropped 5 bases and J dropped 4; count of bases not matched to a gene: 12. In DNA, the CDR3 is TGTGCCAGCAGCACCCGGACTAGCGGGAGCGCTATGGCAGATACGCAGTATTTT. As protein: CASSTRTSGSAMADTQYF.

This clonotype was seen repeatedly, ten times or more. This chain uses TRBV6-5 with TRBJ2-7, with D unresolved. Germline CDR1 and CDR2: MNHEY and SVGAGI. CDR3 size: 11 residues. V shed 11 bases and J shed 4 bases, with 12 bases lying between them. The CDR3 coding sequence is TGTGCCTCCGCCCCGGCTTACGAGCAGTACTTC. Translation: CASAPAYEQYF.

Ten or more counts support this clonotype. CDR3 DNA: TGTGCCAGCAGTTACGGCAGCGGGGAGCTGTTTTTT. It encodes CASSYGSGELFF. The chain couples TRBV6-5 to TRBJ2-2; D is ambiguous. Per the germline V gene, CDR1 is MNHEY and CDR2 is SVGAGI. V lost 2 bases and J lost 7, with 5 bases in between. The CDR3 sequence is 12 residues long.

This clonotype was detected ten times or more. V gene TRBV7-2 combines with J gene TRBJ2-1; 8 bases match TRBD1. Germline V CDR1 and CDR2: SGHTA, FQGNSA. Trimming cost V 2 bases and J 4 bases; bases outside gene matches: 7. The CDR3 is 16 residues long. Here the CDR3 DNA reads TGTGCCAGCAGCTTACCAGGGGGCGTCATGTACAATGAGCAGTTCTTC. As protein: CASSLPGGVMYNEQFF.

This clonotype was seen a handful of times. The chain joins TRBV6-2 or TRBV6-3 to TRBJ2-1, with 10 bases lining up with TRBD2. The CDR3 loop spans 12 amino acids. The ends lost 4 bases at V and 9 bases at J; junction bases unmatched: 0. In germline, CDR1 is MNHEY, CDR2 SVGEGT. CDR3 nucleotide sequence: TGTGCCAGCAGTTGGACTAGCGGTGAGCAGTTCTTC. Its protein product is CASSWTSGEQFF.

Regarding this clonotype: One end of the junction does not line up with germline, which may come from a read error. This CDR3 is CASSWDGGGDGYTF. The CDR3 DNA follows: TGTGCCAGCAGCTGGGACGGGGGAGGGGATGGCTACACCTTC. V gene TRBV5-3 combines with J gene TRBJ1-2; TRBD1 is a possible D gene (5 bases). TRBV5-3 is an open reading frame, and its role is uncertain. The CDR3 spans 14 residues.

The V gene is TRBV2, the J gene TRBJ2-1, with 9 bases identical to TRBD2. With 2 bases clipped from V and 5 bases from J, the junction kept 4 bases outside the gene matches. CDR3 length: 15 residues. Germline V gene lookup returns CDR1 SNHLY and CDR2 FYNNEI. This CDR3 is CASSERRLADNEQFF. The DNA of the CDR3 is TGTGCCAGCAGTGAACGAAGACTAGCGGACAATGAGCAGTTCTTC.

This clonotype was observed at least ten times. The chain recombines TRBV7-2 with TRBJ2-3; 10 nucleotides match TRBD2. Trimming removed 6 bases from V and 0 bases from J; junction bases left unmatched: 6. Germline loops: CDR1 SGHTA, CDR2 FQGNSA. This CDR3 contains 16 residues. CDR3 sequence (DNA): TGTGCCAGCAGTTTTCTAGCGGGAGAAAGCACAGATACGCAGTATTTT. Translating gives CASSFLAGESTDTQYF.

This clonotype was recorded at least ten times. The chain is built from TRBV28 and TRBJ2-3, with 11 positions matching TRBD2. Germline CDR1 and CDR2: MDHEN and SYDVKM. The CDR3 consists of 15 residues. V lost 2 bases and J lost 4; bases outside the gene matches: 2. The CDR3 DNA reads as TGTGCCAGCAGTTTACTAGCGGGAGGTCCAGATACGCAGTATTTT. Residues: CASSLLAGGPDTQYF.

The V call is TRBV11-2, the J call TRBJ2-1; a possible D gene is TRBD2 (6 bases). CDR1 is SGHAT, CDR2 FQNNGV, per germline. This CDR3 region has 13 residues. V was clipped by 5 bases and J by 7 bases, with 12 bases between them. CDR3 sequence reads: CASSRGIFNEQFF. The CDR3 nucleotides read TGTGCCAGCAGCCGCGGGATTTTTAATGAGCAGTTCTTC.

This clonotype occurred many times. The V call is TRBV30, the J call TRBJ2-3; D is possibly TRBD2 (7 bases). Per germline, CDR1 GTSNPN and CDR2 SVGIG (reference sequence). The CDR3 spans 13 residues. Trimming stripped 3 bases from V and 4 bases from J, with 11 bases between. Here the CDR3 DNA reads TGTGCCTGGAGCAGGGGAGGGGCAGATACGCAGTATTTT. Its translation: CAWSRGGADTQYF.

This clonotype was seen only a few times. Since a much larger clone is just one base distant, this may be a read error. V usage is TRBV6-1 and J usage is TRBJ2-7, with TRBD1 matching 8 bases. Germline V CDR1 and CDR2: MNHNS, SASEGT. CDR3 size: 13 residues. The CDR3 region is CAGRAWTGNEQYF. CDR3 DNA: TGTGCCGGCAGGGCTTGGACAGGGAACGAGCAGTACTTC.

The chain has TRBV10-3 and TRBJ2-1; 7 nucleotides line up with TRBD2. The junction had 7 bases not matched to a gene; V was cut back by 6 bases and J by 5 bases. Germline values: CDR1 ENHRY, CDR2 SYGVKD. The CDR3 loop spans 14 amino acids. CDR3 sequence reads: CAISRGTIDNEQFF. DNA for the CDR3: TGTGCCATCAGCAGAGGGACTATCGACAATGAGCAGTTCTTC.

About this clonotype: A much larger clonotype is one base distant, so this may be a read error. This chain connects TRBV5-6 to TRBJ2-3; D is uncertain. Germline values: CDR1 SGHDT, CDR2 YYEEEE. The CDR3 runs to 14 residues. The chain's CDR3 is CASSLGVSRDTRYF. The CDR3 DNA is TGTGCCAGCAGCTTGGGTGTTAGCAGAGATACGCGGTATTTT.

Comments on this clonotype: Being one base from a much bigger clone, this may be a read error. The conserved closing phenylalanine or tryptophan is absent in this CDR3, likely reflecting a read error. The chain employs TRBV7-9 and TRBJ1-4; 9 bases are a match to TRBD1. The junction had 2 bases not matched to a gene; V was cut back by 0 bases and J by 6 bases. CDR1 is SEHNR, CDR2 FQNEAQ, per germline (reference sequence). The CDR3 runs to 15 residues. Here the CDR3 DNA reads TGTGCCAGCAGCTTAGCAACAGGGGGCTATGAAAAACTGTTTTCT. It specifies CASSLATGGYEKLFS.

This clonotype was recorded at least ten times. The chain employs TRBV14 and TRBJ1-1; D remains unclear. CDR1 is SGHDN and CDR2 is FVKESK in the germline V gene. The CDR3 sequence is 12 residues long. The germline V and J ends were trimmed by 7 bases and 3 bases, with 9 bases remaining between them. The CDR3 DNA follows: TGTGCCAGCAAGGGAGGAGACACTGAAGCTTTCTTT. Translation: CASKGGDTEAFF. The full variable domain, its missing parts supplied by reference TRBV14 and TRBJ1-1, is EAGVTQFPSHSVIEKGQTVTLRCDPISGHDNLYWYRRVMGKEIKFLLHFVKESKQDESGMPNNRFLAERTGGTYSTLKVQPAELEDSGVYFCASKGGDTEAFFGQGTRLTVV.

This clonotype came up many times. The V gene is TRBV7-9, the J gene TRBJ1-1, with 7 positions matching TRBD1. V gave up 4 bases and J gave up 6 bases; unmatched junction bases: 11. There are 15 residues in the CDR3. Germline assignment: CDR1 SEHNR and CDR2 FQNEAQ (reference sequence). The CDR3 loop is CASSSQKTGFAEAFF. The CDR3 DNA reads as TGTGCCAGCAGCTCGCAAAAGACAGGGTTCGCTGAAGCTTTCTTT.

This clonotype has a count of ten or more. The chain links TRBV27 to TRBJ2-7; TRBD2 aligns across 9 bases. V lost 6 bases, J lost 4 bases, and 16 bases stayed unmatched. Germline V lookup: CDR1 MNHEY, CDR2 SMNVEV (reference sequence). The CDR3 is made up of 17 amino acids. CDR3 in DNA: TGTGCCAGCAGGGGCACCACTCCTAGCGGGAAGGAGTACGAGCAGTACTTC. Translating it yields CASRGTTPSGKEYEQYF.

This clonotype was observed at least ten times. The chain carries TRBV9 and TRBJ2-3; D ambiguous. The germline V and J ends were trimmed by 3 bases and 3 bases, with 14 bases remaining between them. CDR1 and CDR2 from the germline V gene are SGDLS and YYNGEE. CDR3 length equals 15 residues. The CDR3 reads CASSGSWGSTDTQYF. The CDR3 bases are TGTGCCAGCAGCGGTTCTTGGGGAAGTACAGATACGCAGTATTTT.

This clonotype was seen at least ten times. The V gene is TRBV6-2 or TRBV6-3, the J gene TRBJ2-3, with a tentative D call TRBD1 (6 bases). The CDR3 consists of 17 residues. Germline V lookup: CDR1 MNHEY, CDR2 SVGEGT. Between the trimmed V and J ends, which lost 3 bases and 0 bases, there was a span of 16 bases. CDR3 protein: CASSYDYRASSTDTQYF. In DNA form, the CDR3 reads TGTGCCAGCAGTTATGATTACAGGGCATCTAGCACAGATACGCAGTATTTT.